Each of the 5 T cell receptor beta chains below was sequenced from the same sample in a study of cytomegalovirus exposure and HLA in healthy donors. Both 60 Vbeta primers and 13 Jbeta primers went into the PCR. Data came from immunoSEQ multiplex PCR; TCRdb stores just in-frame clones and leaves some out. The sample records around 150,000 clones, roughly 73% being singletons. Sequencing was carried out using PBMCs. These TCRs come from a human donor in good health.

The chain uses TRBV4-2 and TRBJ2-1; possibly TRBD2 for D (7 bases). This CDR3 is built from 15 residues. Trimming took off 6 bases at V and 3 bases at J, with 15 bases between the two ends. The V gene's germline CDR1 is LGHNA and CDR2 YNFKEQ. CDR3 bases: TGTGCCAGCAGTGAAGGGGGGGAGGGCTACAATGAGCAGTTCTTC. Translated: CASSEGGEGYNEQFF.

The CDR3 DNA sequence: TGTGCCAGCAGCTTAGTCTCTGGCAGCTCCTACGAGCAGTACTTC. Amino acids: CASSLVSGSSYEQYF. This rearrangement joins TRBV11-2 to TRBJ2-7; no definite D call. The germline V and J ends were trimmed by 1 base and 0 bases, with 10 bases remaining between them. The length of the CDR3 is 15 residues. Per germline, CDR1 SGHAT and CDR2 FQNNGV.

CDR3 protein: CASSGGGADTQYF. Here the CDR3 DNA reads TGTGCCAGTAGTGGCGGGGGCGCAGATACGCAGTATTTT. The rearrangement uses TRBV19 and TRBJ2-3; possible D gene TRBD2, 7 bases. The CDR3 runs 13 residues. V lost 5 bases and J 4 bases, leaving 10 bases between the germline ends. CDR1 is LNHDA and CDR2 is SQIVND in the germline V gene (reference sequence).

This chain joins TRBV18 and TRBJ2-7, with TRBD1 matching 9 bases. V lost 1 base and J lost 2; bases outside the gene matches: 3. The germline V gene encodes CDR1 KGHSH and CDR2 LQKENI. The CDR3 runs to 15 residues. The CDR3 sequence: CASSPRDRVTYEQYF. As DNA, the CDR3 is TGTGCCAGCTCACCACGGGACAGGGTAACCTACGAGCAGTACTTC. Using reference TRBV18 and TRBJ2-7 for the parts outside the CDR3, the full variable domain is NAGVMQNPRHLVRRRGQEARLRCSPMKGHSHVYWYRQLPEEGLKFMVYLQKENIIDESGMPKERFSAEFPKEGPSILRIQQVVRGDSAAYFCASSPRDRVTYEQYFGPGTRLTVT.

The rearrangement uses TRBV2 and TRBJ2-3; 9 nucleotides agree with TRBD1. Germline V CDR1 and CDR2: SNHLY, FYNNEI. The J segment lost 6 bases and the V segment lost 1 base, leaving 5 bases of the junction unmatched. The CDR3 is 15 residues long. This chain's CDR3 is CASSEGTGVSDTQYF. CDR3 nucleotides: TGTGCCAGCAGTGAAGGGACAGGGGTGAGTGATACGCAGTATTTT.